These 8 T cell receptor beta chains came from one sample sequenced in a study of T cells in Graves' hyperthyroidism and ophthalmopathy. The source material, RNA transcripts, was used to amplify TCR beta CDR3 regions. The TCR CDR3 first-round RT-PCR relied on the HTBI primer set. TCRdb passed the multiplex PCR reads through MiXCR, listing each CDR3 protein once. The profile shows some 490,000 distinct CDR3 sequences, roughly 23% of them singletons. The sequencing input was blood. The receptors originated from a woman in her 70s with Graves' ophthalmopathy.

This clonotype showed up just a few times. The genes are TRBV20-1 and TRBJ1-2, with D hard to call. With 3 bases removed from V and 2 bases from J, the gap between germline ends came to 7 bases. The CDR3 loop spans 12 amino acids. CDR1 is DFQATT, CDR2 SNEGSKA, per germline (reference sequence). In DNA, the CDR3 is TGCAGTGCTAGCGTACAGAACTATGGCTACACCTTC. Translating it yields CSASVQNYGYTF.

V and J are TRBV30 and TRBJ2-3; D gene unclear. The germline V gene encodes CDR1 GTSNPN and CDR2 SVGIG (reference sequence). The CDR3 covers 14 residues. The germline V and J ends were trimmed by 2 bases and 0 bases, with 9 bases remaining between them. The CDR3 here is CAWSTTGSTDTQYF. For the CDR3, the DNA is TGTGCCTGGAGTACAACTGGGAGCACAGATACGCAGTATTTT. The entire variable domain, with the rest obtained from reference TRBV30 and TRBJ2-3, is as follows: SQTIHQWPATLVQPVGSPLSLECTVEGTSNPNLYWYRQAAGRGLQLLFYSVGIGQISSEVPQNLSASRPQDRQFILSSKKLLLSDSGFYLCAWSTTGSTDTQYFGPGTRLTVL.

The chain joins TRBV29-1 to TRBJ2-5, with TRBD1 matching 12 bases. Trimming at V came to 7 bases and at J to 5 bases, leaving 8 bases not matched to a gene. The CDR3 spans 14 residues. The germline V gene has CDR1 SQVTM and CDR2 ANQGSEA. CDR3 sequence: CSGRDRGRVETQYF. As DNA, the CDR3 is TGCAGCGGACGGGACAGGGGGCGAGTGGAGACCCAGTACTTC.

Points on this clonotype: Sequence at one end of the junction differs from germline and may be a read error. The chain carries TRBV4-3 and TRBJ2-1; no clear D. Germline CDR1 LGHNA, CDR2 YSLEER. There are 14 residues in the CDR3. CDR3 sequence (DNA): TGCGCCAGCAGCCAAGACATCTCCGACAATGAGCAGTTCTTC. It is translated as CASSQDISDNEQFF.

The chain has TRBV12-3 or TRBV12-4 and TRBJ2-7; TRBD2 might be the D (6 bases). The CDR3 has 14 residues. Trimming left V 10 bases short and J 0 bases short, with 16 bases between. The CDR3 loop is CATSGGVSSYEQYF. The CDR3 coding sequence is TGTGCCACCTCCGGAGGGGTGAGCTCCTACGAGCAGTACTTC.

This clonotype was found a few times. The chain carries TRBV29-1 and TRBJ2-7, with TRBD2 matching over 10 bases. CDR3 length: 13 residues. CDR1 and CDR2 from the germline V gene are SQVTM and ANQGSEA. The CDR3 DNA reads TGCAGTCCTAGCGGGAGACTCTACTGCGAGCAGTACTTC. It is translated as CSPSGRLYCEQYF.

V is TRBV5-1 and J is TRBJ2-3; unclear D gene. Per germline, CDR1 SGHRS and CDR2 YFSETQ. CDR3 length: 18 residues. V gave up 2 bases and J gave up 1 base, with 20 bases separating them. The CDR3 here is CASSLPPLADFGTDTQYF. The CDR3 coding sequence is TGCGCCAGCAGCTTACCACCGTTAGCAGATTTCGGCACAGATACGCAGTATTTT.

The rearrangement uses TRBV6-1 and TRBJ2-1; TRBD2 matches 10 bases. V was clipped by 6 bases and J by 1 base; unmatched bases: 0. Germline V lookup: CDR1 MNHNS, CDR2 SASEGT. The CDR3 has 14 amino acids. The CDR3 spells CASRLAGSYNEQFF. The CDR3 DNA is TGTGCCAGCAGACTAGCGGGATCCTACAATGAGCAGTTCTTC.